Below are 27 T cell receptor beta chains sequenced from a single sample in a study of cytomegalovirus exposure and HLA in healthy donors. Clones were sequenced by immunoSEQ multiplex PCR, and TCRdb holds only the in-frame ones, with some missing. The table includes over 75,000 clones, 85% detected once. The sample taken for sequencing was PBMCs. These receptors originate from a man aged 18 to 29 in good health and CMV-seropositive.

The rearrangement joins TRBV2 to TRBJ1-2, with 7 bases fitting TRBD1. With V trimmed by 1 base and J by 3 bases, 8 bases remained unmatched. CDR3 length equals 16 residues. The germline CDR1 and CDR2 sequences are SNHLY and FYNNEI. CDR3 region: CASSEDPRTGDYGYTF. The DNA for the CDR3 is TGTGCCAGCAGTGAAGATCCAAGAACAGGGGACTATGGCTACACCTTC. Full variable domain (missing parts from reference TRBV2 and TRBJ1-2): EPEVTQTPSHQVTQMGQEVILRCVPISNHLYFYWYRQILGQKVEFLVSFYNNEISEKSEIFDDQFSVERPDGSNFTLKIRSTKLEDSAMYFCASSEDPRTGDYGYTFGSGTRLTVV.

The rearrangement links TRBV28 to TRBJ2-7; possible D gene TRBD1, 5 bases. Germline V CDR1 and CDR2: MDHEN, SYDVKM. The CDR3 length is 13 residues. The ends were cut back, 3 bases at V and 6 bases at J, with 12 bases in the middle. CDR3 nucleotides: TGTGCCAGCAGTTTTCAAGGGGATGGCGAGCAGTACTTC. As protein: CASSFQGDGEQYF.

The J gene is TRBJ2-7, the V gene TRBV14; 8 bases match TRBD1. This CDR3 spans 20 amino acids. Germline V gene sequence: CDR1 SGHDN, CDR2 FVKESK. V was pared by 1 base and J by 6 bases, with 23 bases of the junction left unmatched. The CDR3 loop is CASSQGRPQGVRWGGLEQYV. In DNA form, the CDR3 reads TGTGCCAGCAGCCAAGGTCGGCCACAGGGGGTGAGGTGGGGCGGCCTCGAGCAGTACGTC.

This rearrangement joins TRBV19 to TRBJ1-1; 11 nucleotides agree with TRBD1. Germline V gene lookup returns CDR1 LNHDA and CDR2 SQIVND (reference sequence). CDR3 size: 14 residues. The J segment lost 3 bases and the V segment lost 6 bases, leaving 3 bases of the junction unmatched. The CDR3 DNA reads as TGTGCCAGTAGGGACAGGGGGCTTTACACTGAAGCTTTCTTT. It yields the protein CASRDRGLYTEAFF.

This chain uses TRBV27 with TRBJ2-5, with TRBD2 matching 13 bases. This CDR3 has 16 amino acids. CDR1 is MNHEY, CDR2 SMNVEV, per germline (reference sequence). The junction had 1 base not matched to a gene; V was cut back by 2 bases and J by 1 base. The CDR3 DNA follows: TGTGCCAGCAGTTTAGGGACTAGCGGGACCCAAGAGACCCAGTACTTC. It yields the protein CASSLGTSGTQETQYF.

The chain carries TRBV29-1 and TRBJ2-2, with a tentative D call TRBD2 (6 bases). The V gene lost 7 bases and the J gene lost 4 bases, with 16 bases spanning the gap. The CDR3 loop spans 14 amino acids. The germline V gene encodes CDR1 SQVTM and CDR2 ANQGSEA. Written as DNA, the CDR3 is TGCAGCGCTGAGAGGGACTCCCCCACCGGGGAGCTGTTTTTT. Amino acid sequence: CSAERDSPTGELFF.

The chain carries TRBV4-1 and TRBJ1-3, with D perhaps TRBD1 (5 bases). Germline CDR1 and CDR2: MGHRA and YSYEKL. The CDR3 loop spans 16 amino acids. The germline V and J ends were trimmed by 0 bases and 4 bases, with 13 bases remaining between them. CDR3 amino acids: CASSQDPGPSGNTIYF. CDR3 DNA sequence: TGCGCCAGCAGCCAAGACCCAGGGCCTTCAGGAAACACCATATATTTT.

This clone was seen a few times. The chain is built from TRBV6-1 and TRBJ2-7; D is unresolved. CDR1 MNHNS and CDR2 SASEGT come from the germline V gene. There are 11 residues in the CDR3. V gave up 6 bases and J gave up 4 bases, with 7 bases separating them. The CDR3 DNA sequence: TGTGCCAGCAGCCTTTTTTACGAGCAGTACTTC. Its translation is CASSLFYEQYF.

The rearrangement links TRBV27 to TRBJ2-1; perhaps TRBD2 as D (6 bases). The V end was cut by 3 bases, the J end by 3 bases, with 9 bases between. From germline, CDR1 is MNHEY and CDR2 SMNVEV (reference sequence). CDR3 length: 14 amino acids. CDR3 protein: CASSFTSFYNEQFF. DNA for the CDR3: TGTGCCAGCAGTTTTACTAGCTTCTACAATGAGCAGTTCTTC.

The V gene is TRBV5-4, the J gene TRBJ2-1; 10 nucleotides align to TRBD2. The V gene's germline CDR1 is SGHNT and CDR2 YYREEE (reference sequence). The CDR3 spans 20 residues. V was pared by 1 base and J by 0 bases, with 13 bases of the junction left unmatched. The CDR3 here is CASSLWGPNSGRSSYNEQFF. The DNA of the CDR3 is TGTGCCAGCAGCTTGTGGGGACCCAATAGCGGGAGGAGCTCCTACAATGAGCAGTTCTTC.

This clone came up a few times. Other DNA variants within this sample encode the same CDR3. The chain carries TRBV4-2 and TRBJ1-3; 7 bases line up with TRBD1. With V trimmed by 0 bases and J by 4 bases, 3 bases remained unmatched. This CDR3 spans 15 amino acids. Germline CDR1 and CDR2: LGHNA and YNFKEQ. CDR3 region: CASSQEDRAGNTIYF. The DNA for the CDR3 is TGTGCCAGCAGCCAAGAAGACAGGGCCGGAAACACCATATATTTT.

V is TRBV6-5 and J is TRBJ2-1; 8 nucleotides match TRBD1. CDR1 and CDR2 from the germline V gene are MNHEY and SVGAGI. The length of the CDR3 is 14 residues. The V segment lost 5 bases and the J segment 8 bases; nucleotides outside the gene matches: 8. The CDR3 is CASSPTGGADEQFF. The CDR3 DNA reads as TGTGCCAGCAGTCCTACAGGGGGTGCAGATGAGCAGTTCTTC.

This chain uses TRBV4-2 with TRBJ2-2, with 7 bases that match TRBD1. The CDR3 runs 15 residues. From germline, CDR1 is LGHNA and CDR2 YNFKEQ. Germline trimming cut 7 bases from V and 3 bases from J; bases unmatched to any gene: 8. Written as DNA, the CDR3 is TGTGCCAGCACCCCCGCAGGGGGTGACACCGGGGAGCTGTTTTTT. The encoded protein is CASTPAGGDTGELFF.

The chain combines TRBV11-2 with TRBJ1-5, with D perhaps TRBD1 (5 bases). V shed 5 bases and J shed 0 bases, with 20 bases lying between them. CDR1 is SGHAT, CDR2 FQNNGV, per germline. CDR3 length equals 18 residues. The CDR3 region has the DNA TGTGCCAGCAGCCTGAATGCGGGGGGACCGAATAGCAATCAGCCCCAGCATTTT. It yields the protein CASSLNAGGPNSNQPQHF.

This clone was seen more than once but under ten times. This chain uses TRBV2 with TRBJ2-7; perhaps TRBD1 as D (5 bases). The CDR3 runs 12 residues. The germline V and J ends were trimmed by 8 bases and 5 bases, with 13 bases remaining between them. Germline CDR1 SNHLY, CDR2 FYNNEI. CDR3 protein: CASGRGHHEQYV. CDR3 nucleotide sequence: TGTGCCAGCGGAAGGGGCCACCACGAGCAGTACGTC.

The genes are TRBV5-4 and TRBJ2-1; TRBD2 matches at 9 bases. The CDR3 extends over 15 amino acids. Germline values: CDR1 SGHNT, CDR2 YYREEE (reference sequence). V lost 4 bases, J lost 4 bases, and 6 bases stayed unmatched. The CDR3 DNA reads TGTGCCAGCAGCCCGACTAGCGGACCGTACAATGAGCAGTTCTTC. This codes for CASSPTSGPYNEQFF.

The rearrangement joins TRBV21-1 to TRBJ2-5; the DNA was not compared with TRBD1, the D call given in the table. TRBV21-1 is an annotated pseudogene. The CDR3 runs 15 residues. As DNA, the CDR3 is TGTGCCAGCAGCAAAGGGGGACAGGGTATGGAGACCCAGTACTTC. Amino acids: CASSKGGQGMETQYF.

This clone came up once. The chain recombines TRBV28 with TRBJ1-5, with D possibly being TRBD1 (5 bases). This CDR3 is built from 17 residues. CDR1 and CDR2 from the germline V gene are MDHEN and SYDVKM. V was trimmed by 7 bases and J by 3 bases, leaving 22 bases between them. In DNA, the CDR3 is TGTGCCAGCACCGTTGGGGAATTGACAGAGATCAATCAGCCCCAGCATTTT. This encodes CASTVGELTEINQPQHF.

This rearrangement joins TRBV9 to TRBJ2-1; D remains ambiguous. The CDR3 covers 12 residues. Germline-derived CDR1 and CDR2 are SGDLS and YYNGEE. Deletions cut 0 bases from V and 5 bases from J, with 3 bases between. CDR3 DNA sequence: TGTGCCAGCAGCGTAGGGCACAATGAGCAGTTCTTC. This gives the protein CASSVGHNEQFF.

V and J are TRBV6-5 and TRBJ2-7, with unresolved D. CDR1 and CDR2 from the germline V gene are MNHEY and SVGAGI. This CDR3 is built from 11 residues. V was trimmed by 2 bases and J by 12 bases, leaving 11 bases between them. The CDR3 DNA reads TGTGCCAGCAGTTACCCCCGGTTCTTGTACGTC. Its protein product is CASSYPRFLYV.

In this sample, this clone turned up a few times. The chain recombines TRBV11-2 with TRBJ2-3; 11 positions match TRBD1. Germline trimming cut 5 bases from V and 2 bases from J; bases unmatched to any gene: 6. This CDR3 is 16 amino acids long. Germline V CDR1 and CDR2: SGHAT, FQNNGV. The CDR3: CASSRGTGGHTDTQYF. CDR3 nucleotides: TGTGCCAGCAGCCGGGGGACAGGGGGTCACACAGATACGCAGTATTTT.

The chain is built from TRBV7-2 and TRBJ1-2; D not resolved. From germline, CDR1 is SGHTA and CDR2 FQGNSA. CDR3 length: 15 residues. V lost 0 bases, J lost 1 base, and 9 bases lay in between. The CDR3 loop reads CASSLAIPRNYGYTF. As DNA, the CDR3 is TGTGCCAGCAGCTTAGCTATCCCCCGTAACTATGGCTACACCTTC.

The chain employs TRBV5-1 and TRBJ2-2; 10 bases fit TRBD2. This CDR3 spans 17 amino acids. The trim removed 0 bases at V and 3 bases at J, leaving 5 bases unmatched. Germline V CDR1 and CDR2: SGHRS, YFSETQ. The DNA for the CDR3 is TGCGCCAGCAGCTTGGCCAGGACTAGCGGCGACACCGGGGAGCTGTTTTTT. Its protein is CASSLARTSGDTGELFF.

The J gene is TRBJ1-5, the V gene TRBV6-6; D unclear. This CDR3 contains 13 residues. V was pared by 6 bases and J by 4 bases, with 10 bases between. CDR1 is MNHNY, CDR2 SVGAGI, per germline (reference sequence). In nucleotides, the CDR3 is TGTGCCAGCAGCAGGACTCCTAATCAGCCCCAGCATTTT. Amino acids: CASSRTPNQPQHF.

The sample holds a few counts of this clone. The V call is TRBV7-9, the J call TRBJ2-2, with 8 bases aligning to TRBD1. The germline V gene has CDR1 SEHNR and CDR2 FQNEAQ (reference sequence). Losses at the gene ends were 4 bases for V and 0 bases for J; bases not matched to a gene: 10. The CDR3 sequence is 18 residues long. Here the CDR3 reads CASSSRGQELANTGELFF. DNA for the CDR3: TGTGCCAGCAGCTCGAGGGGACAGGAACTCGCGAACACCGGGGAGCTGTTTTTT.

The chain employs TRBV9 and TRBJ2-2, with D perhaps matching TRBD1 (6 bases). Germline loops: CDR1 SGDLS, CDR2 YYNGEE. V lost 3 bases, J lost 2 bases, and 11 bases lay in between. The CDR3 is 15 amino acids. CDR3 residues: CASSERQANTGELFF. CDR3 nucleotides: TGTGCCAGCAGCGAAAGACAGGCTAACACCGGGGAGCTGTTTTTT.

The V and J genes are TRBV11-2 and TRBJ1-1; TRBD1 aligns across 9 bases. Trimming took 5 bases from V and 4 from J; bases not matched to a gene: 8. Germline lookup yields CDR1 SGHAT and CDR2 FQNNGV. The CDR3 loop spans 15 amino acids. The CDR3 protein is CASSLAGTGSTEAFF. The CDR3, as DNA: TGTGCCAGCAGCCTGGCAGGGACAGGGAGCACTGAAGCTTTCTTT.